The 28 T cell receptor beta chains presented below share a single source sample, sequenced in a study of shared clonotypes between healthy human individuals. CD45RO-negative, CCR7-positively selected cells formed the naive CD8 fraction, excluding terminally differentiated effector memory CD45RA+ cells. The table came from immunoSEQ multiplex PCR; TCRdb's copy has only in-frame clones and leaves some out. The table has about 2.1 million clones, more than 85% seen once. Source material: naive CD8+ T cells from PBMCs. The source of these receptors is a man aged 18 to 30 in good health. Some clones in this sample may be carry-over from other donors' samples.

CDR3 nucleotide sequence: TGTGCCAGCAGCCTACGTTCAGGGGCTATCACCGGGGAGCTGTTTTTT. Translating gives CASSLRSGAITGELFF. The rearrangement uses TRBV28 and TRBJ2-2; weak D call: TRBD1 (6 bases). From germline, CDR1 is MDHEN and CDR2 SYDVKM. This CDR3 contains 16 residues. The germline V and J ends were trimmed by 6 bases and 4 bases, with 18 bases remaining between them.

The rearrangement joins TRBV30 to TRBJ2-1; the match to TRBD2 covers 8 bases. The V gene's germline CDR1 is GTSNPN and CDR2 SVGIG (reference sequence). V trimming: 5 bases; J trimming: 1 base; junction bases outside the gene matches: 19. This CDR3 is built from 19 residues. CDR3 coding DNA: TGTGCCTGGGGGGGAGCGGGAGATTCCCCTTTGATGTCCTACAATGAGCAGTTCTTC. This codes for CAWGGAGDSPLMSYNEQFF.

V and J are TRBV27 and TRBJ2-1, with a tentative D call TRBD2 (5 bases). The CDR3 length is 18 residues. Trimming shortened V by 2 bases and J by 2 bases, and 19 bases separated the two germline ends. Per the germline V gene, CDR1 is MNHEY and CDR2 is SMNVEV (reference sequence). CDR3 sequence reads: CASSLLIPASPAYNEQFF. Written as DNA, the CDR3 is TGTGCCAGCAGTTTACTTATTCCCGCTAGCCCGGCCTACAATGAGCAGTTCTTC.

The chain couples TRBV5-1 to TRBJ2-3, with no clear D. The germline V gene has CDR1 SGHRS and CDR2 YFSETQ. The CDR3 consists of 12 residues. V lost 5 bases, J lost 4 bases, and 8 bases lay in between. The CDR3 spells CASRLSPDTQYF. DNA of the CDR3: TGCGCCAGCAGGCTGAGTCCAGATACGCAGTATTTT.

The chain links TRBV7-9 to TRBJ2-2; possibly TRBD1 for D (5 bases). The ends were cut back, 1 base at V and 2 bases at J, with 14 bases in the middle. The CDR3 spans 17 residues. Germline loops: CDR1 SEHNR, CDR2 FQNEAQ (reference sequence). The CDR3 DNA sequence: TGTGCCAGCAGCTTAGGACTTAGGCAGGGCAACACCGGGGAGCTGTTTTTT. It codes for CASSLGLRQGNTGELFF.

V usage is TRBV14 and J usage is TRBJ1-1; D possibly corresponds to TRBD1 (6 bases). Between the trimmed V and J ends, which lost 0 bases and 3 bases, there was a span of 17 bases. CDR1 is SGHDN, CDR2 FVKESK, per germline. The CDR3 covers 17 residues. The chain's CDR3 is CASSQDKRGRGYTEAFF. DNA of the CDR3: TGTGCCAGCAGCCAAGATAAGCGGGGCAGGGGTTACACTGAAGCTTTCTTT.

The V and J genes are TRBV5-4 and TRBJ2-5; a possible D gene is TRBD2 (5 bases). Trimming left V 2 bases short and J 4 bases short, with 18 bases between. Germline V gene lookup returns CDR1 SGHNT and CDR2 YYREEE (reference sequence). The CDR3 totals 16 residues. The CDR3 bases are TGTGCCAGCAGCTTCGGGGTGGGGTTGTCGCGAGAGACCCAGTACTTC. Translating it yields CASSFGVGLSRETQYF.

The CDR3 DNA follows: TGTGCCAGCAGTGAGGGAGCGGGAGGGCCTCGGCATGAGCAGTTCTTC. Its translation is CASSEGAGGPRHEQFF. V is TRBV2 and J is TRBJ2-1, with TRBD2 identical over 10 bases. V was pared by 3 bases and J by 8 bases, with 10 bases of the junction left unmatched. The CDR3 covers 16 residues. CDR1 is SNHLY and CDR2 is FYNNEI in the germline V gene.

Concerning this clone: Other DNA sequences of this sample code for an identical CDR3. The J gene is TRBJ1-5, the V gene TRBV4-1; a possible D gene is TRBD1 (5 bases). The CDR3 totals 14 residues. In germline, CDR1 is MGHRA, CDR2 YSYEKL. With 0 bases removed from V and 5 bases from J, the gap between germline ends came to 8 bases. The CDR3, as DNA: TGCGCCAGCAGCCAAGAGCGGGGGGATCAGCCCCAGCATTTT. This gives the protein CASSQERGDQPQHF.

The gene calls are TRBV6-5 and TRBJ2-1; no definite D call. This CDR3 has 11 residues. CDR1 is MNHEY and CDR2 is SVGAGI in the germline V gene. Trimming shortened V by 10 bases and J by 8 bases, and 12 bases separated the two germline ends. DNA for the CDR3: TGTGCCACGTCGCAAGCTCATGAGCAGTTCTTC. It codes for CATSQAHEQFF.

The chain combines TRBV10-2 with TRBJ1-1; 9 bases fit TRBD1. The germline V gene has CDR1 WSHSY and CDR2 SAAADI. This CDR3 spans 16 amino acids. The V gene end was trimmed by 8 bases and the J gene end by 3 bases; junction bases not matched to a gene: 13. DNA of the CDR3: TGCGCCAGCGGCCTCACCCCGGGACAGGGATACACTGAAGCTTTCTTT. The encoded protein is CASGLTPGQGYTEAFF.

This clone was counted once. The genes are TRBV6-4 and TRBJ2-7; 7 bases map to TRBD2. After removal of 5 bases from V and 3 bases from J, the junction contained 4 bases not matched to a gene. The CDR3 covers 13 residues. Germline V gives CDR1 MRHNA, CDR2 SNTAGT. In DNA form, the CDR3 reads TGTGCCAGCAGTCTAGCGGAAAACTACGAGCAGTACTTC. It yields the protein CASSLAENYEQYF.

The rearrangement joins TRBV28 to TRBJ2-7; D is unresolved. With 7 bases removed from V and 4 bases from J, the gap between germline ends came to 11 bases. The germline gives CDR1 MDHEN, CDR2 SYDVKM. The CDR3 loop spans 12 amino acids. The CDR3 bases are TGTGCCAGCACCTCGTCCAAATACGAGCAGTACTTC. Residues: CASTSSKYEQYF.

V usage is TRBV6-6 and J usage is TRBJ2-7; a possible D gene is TRBD2 (6 bases). The CDR3 covers 12 residues. V dropped 7 bases and J dropped 4 bases, with 11 bases sitting between them. Germline CDR1 MNHNY, CDR2 SVGAGI (reference sequence). The CDR3 loop is CASNPGGYEQYF. In DNA form, the CDR3 reads TGTGCCAGCAACCCTGGGGGGTACGAGCAGTACTTC.

The rearrangement joins TRBV5-8 to TRBJ2-1; 7 bases align to TRBD1. Germline values: CDR1 SGHTS, CDR2 YDEGEE. The ends lost 4 bases at V and 7 bases at J; junction bases unmatched: 8. The CDR3 spans 14 residues. CDR3 region: CASSRDRSLNEQFF. CDR3 in DNA: TGTGCCAGCAGCCGGGACAGAAGTTTGAATGAGCAGTTCTTC. The variable domain in full, completed from reference TRBV5-8 and TRBJ2-1, reads EAGVTQSPTHLIKTRGQQATLRCSPISGHTSVYWYQQALGLGLQFLLWYDEGEERNRGNFPPRFSGRQFPNYSSELNVNALELEDSALYLCASSRDRSLNEQFFGPGTRLTVL.

With regard to this clone: This sample also contains other DNA sequences that code for the same CDR3. The chain recombines TRBV7-9 with TRBJ1-4, with D hard to call. This CDR3 has 13 amino acids. The V end was cut by 5 bases, the J end by 3 bases, with 7 bases between. In germline, CDR1 is SEHNR, CDR2 FQNEAQ (reference sequence). CDR3 amino acids: CASSPGANEKLFF. The CDR3 region has the DNA TGTGCCAGCAGCCCCGGAGCTAATGAAAAACTGTTTTTT.

With regard to this clone: Other DNA sequences in the same sample also yield this CDR3. The rearrangement joins TRBV4-1 to TRBJ2-7, with 10 bases fitting TRBD2. CDR1 MGHRA and CDR2 YSYEKL come from the germline V gene. V gave up 3 bases and J gave up 0 bases; unmatched junction bases: 2. The CDR3 spans 15 residues. This chain's CDR3 is CASSQRTSGSYEQYF. The CDR3 nucleotides are TGCGCCAGCAGCCAGAGGACTAGCGGCTCCTACGAGCAGTACTTC.

V usage is TRBV10-3 and J usage is TRBJ1-5; D remains ambiguous. Per the germline V gene, CDR1 is ENHRY and CDR2 is SYGVKD. The CDR3 consists of 15 residues. Trimming took off 0 bases at V and 9 bases at J, with 15 bases between the two ends. CDR3 sequence reads: CAISESSVRRRPQHF. CDR3 coding DNA: TGTGCCATCAGTGAGTCGAGCGTACGCCGGCGGCCCCAGCATTTT.

The gene calls are TRBV6-1 and TRBJ1-1; the D gene is possibly TRBD1 (5 bases). Germline V gene lookup returns CDR1 MNHNS and CDR2 SASEGT. The CDR3 consists of 14 residues. Trimming removed 8 bases at V and 4 bases at J, with 17 bases between. CDR3 in DNA: TGTGCCAGCCGGCCGACCCCCGGGGGCACTGAAGCTTTCTTT. Its protein product is CASRPTPGGTEAFF.

V and J are TRBV5-5 and TRBJ1-2, with D possibly matching TRBD1 (5 bases). The CDR3 has 15 amino acids. Trimming took 3 bases from V and 6 from J, leaving 18 bases between them. CDR1 and CDR2 from the germline V gene are SGHKS and YYEKEE (reference sequence). CDR3 region: CASSSHPGPNDGYTF. The DNA for the CDR3 is TGTGCCAGCAGCTCTCACCCGGGACCCAACGATGGCTACACCTTC. The whole variable domain, remainder taken from reference TRBV5-5 and TRBJ1-2, is DAGVTQSPTHLIKTRGQQVTLRCSPISGHKSVSWYQQVLGQGPQFIFQYYEKEERGRGNFPDRFSARQFPNYSSELNVNALLLGDSALYLCASSSHPGPNDGYTFGSGTRLTVV.

This clone appeared once. This rearrangement joins TRBV27 to TRBJ2-1; a weak D match, TRBD1 (6 bases). V was shortened by 4 bases and J by 7 bases, with 14 bases between the two germline ends. The germline gives CDR1 MNHEY, CDR2 SMNVEV (reference sequence). The CDR3 consists of 14 residues. Written as DNA, the CDR3 is TGTGCCAGCAGTTCCGGGACACATGGGAATGAGCAGTTCTTC. Residues: CASSSGTHGNEQFF.

V is TRBV27 and J is TRBJ2-5, with TRBD2 matching 8 bases. J was trimmed by 4 bases and V by 6 bases; bases with no gene match: 7. The CDR3 has 14 amino acids. The germline gives CDR1 MNHEY, CDR2 SMNVEV (reference sequence). CDR3 amino acids: CASSLMGLGETQYF. The DNA of the CDR3 is TGTGCCAGCAGCCTTATGGGACTAGGAGAGACCCAGTACTTC.

The rearrangement uses TRBV5-8 and TRBJ2-7; TRBD1 or TRBD2 may be the D gene (5 bases each). This CDR3 spans 13 amino acids. In germline, CDR1 is SGHTS, CDR2 YDEGEE. The V and J ends lost 2 bases and 5 bases respectively, with 11 bases between them. The CDR3 loop is CASSLYRGDEQYF. The CDR3 bases are TGTGCCAGCAGCTTATATAGGGGAGACGAGCAGTACTTC.

The chain uses TRBV4-1 and TRBJ2-7, with 9 nucleotides matching TRBD1. The CDR3 runs to 15 residues. Germline CDR1 reads MGHRA; CDR2 reads YSYEKL. Trimming at V came to 1 base and at J to 2 bases, leaving 3 bases not matched to a gene. CDR3 bases: TGCGCCAGCAGCCAAGTGGGACAGGGCCCCTACGAGCAGTACTTC. Amino acids: CASSQVGQGPYEQYF.

The chain links TRBV6-5 to TRBJ2-7; 8 bases are a match to TRBD1. V lost 8 bases, J lost 4 bases, and 10 bases stayed unmatched. Germline CDR1 is MNHEY and CDR2 is SVGAGI. The length of the CDR3 is 14 residues. The CDR3 nucleotides are TGTGCCAGCGCCAACAGGGGGTTTGGTTACGAGCAGTACTTC. It is translated as CASANRGFGYEQYF.

This clone was recorded once. V is TRBV19 and J is TRBJ1-4; 7 positions agree with TRBD1. Trimming took 9 bases from V and 5 from J; bases not matched to a gene: 3. The CDR3 contains 12 residues. Germline V gene data show CDR1 as LNHDA and CDR2 as SQIVND (reference sequence). The CDR3 DNA is TGTGCCAGCAGGGGGACGAATGAAAAACTGTTTTTT. It codes for CASRGTNEKLFF.

V and J are TRBV19 and TRBJ1-2; no clear D. Trimming removed 6 bases at V and 3 bases at J, with 23 bases between. Germline loops: CDR1 LNHDA, CDR2 SQIVND (reference sequence). The CDR3 totals 17 residues. The CDR3 region is CASSHSTTRRGDYGYTF. The CDR3 DNA reads TGTGCCAGTAGCCACTCAACGACGAGACGGGGAGACTATGGCTACACCTTC.

The chain joins TRBV5-8 to TRBJ1-1, with D unclear. V was shortened by 5 bases and J by 1 base, with 24 bases between the two germline ends. The CDR3 length is 18 residues. CDR1 is SGHTS and CDR2 is YDEGEE in the germline V gene. CDR3 bases: TGTGCCAGCAGGGGAAGGCTCCGGGTAACCCGGAAGAACACTGAAGCTTTCTTT. It specifies CASRGRLRVTRKNTEAFF.